Each of the 17 T cell receptor beta chains below was sequenced from the same sample in a study of T cell changes during pregnancy in multiple sclerosis. This table comes from immunoSEQ multiplex PCR, and its TCRdb copy is limited to in-frame clones, with some not included. The sample yields 70,000 to 95,000 clones, approximately 95% seen once. Sequencing was performed on peripheral blood, taken in the first trimester of pregnancy. The receptors were sampled from a female donor with multiple sclerosis, enrolled in a pregnancy study.

This CDR3 is CASSLEASGGMETQYF. The CDR3 bases are TGTGCCAGCAGTTTGGAGGCTAGCGGGGGGATGGAGACCCAGTACTTC. The rearrangement joins TRBV27 to TRBJ2-5, with 11 nucleotides matching TRBD2. V shed 3 bases, J shed 5 bases, and the junction held 8 bases outside the gene matches. Germline CDR1 MNHEY, CDR2 SMNVEV (reference sequence). There are 16 residues in the CDR3.

The chain links TRBV9 to TRBJ2-3, with TRBD2 as a possible D gene (5 bases). V was shortened by 0 bases and J by 1 base, with 12 bases between the two germline ends. Germline lookup yields CDR1 SGDLS and CDR2 YYNGEE. CDR3 length equals 16 residues. The CDR3 DNA is TGTGCCAGCAGCGTAGCTCCGGAGGTGGGCACAGATACGCAGTATTTT. As protein: CASSVAPEVGTDTQYF.

V gene TRBV29-1 combines with J gene TRBJ2-7; 9 bases are a match to TRBD2. CDR3 length equals 13 residues. Germline V gives CDR1 SQVTM, CDR2 ANQGSEA. J lost 5 bases, V lost 4 bases, and 6 bases had no gene match. Here the CDR3 DNA reads TGCAGCGTTGCGGCTAGCGGGGAACACGAGCAGTACTTC. This encodes CSVAASGEHEQYF.

The V call is TRBV15, the J call TRBJ2-1, with D maybe TRBD1 (6 bases). The CDR3 runs 13 residues. Germline CDR1 is LNHNV and CDR2 is YYDKDF (reference sequence). The V gene lost 8 bases and the J gene lost 0 bases, with 8 bases spanning the gap. CDR3 nucleotides: TGTGCCACCGGACAGAGCTCCTACAATGAGCAGTTCTTC. Translated, it gives CATGQSSYNEQFF.

This rearrangement joins TRBV4-1 to TRBJ2-7; 9 bases line up with TRBD1. The CDR3 extends over 15 amino acids. J was trimmed by 3 bases and V by 3 bases; bases with no gene match: 6. The V gene's germline CDR1 is MGHRA and CDR2 YSYEKL. The CDR3: CASSQAQGAGYEQYF. For the CDR3, the DNA is TGCGCCAGCAGCCAGGCACAGGGGGCCGGCTACGAGCAGTACTTC.

The V gene is TRBV7-6, the J gene TRBJ2-5; a weak D match, TRBD2 (5 bases). In germline, CDR1 is SGHVS, CDR2 FNYEAQ. Trimming removed 5 bases from V and 7 bases from J, with 11 bases in between. The CDR3 has 12 residues. The CDR3 DNA reads TGTGCCAGCAGCACTCCCGGAGGGACCCAGTACTTC. Translated: CASSTPGGTQYF.

J is TRBJ2-3 and V is TRBV9; 13 bases align to TRBD2. This CDR3 region has 17 residues. V trimming: 2 bases; J trimming: 3 bases; junction bases outside the gene matches: 6. Per germline, CDR1 SGDLS and CDR2 YYNGEE. CDR3 sequence reads: CASSVNKLAGGTDTQYF. The CDR3 nucleotides are TGTGCCAGCAGCGTCAACAAACTAGCGGGGGGGACAGATACGCAGTATTTT. Looking up the rest from reference TRBV9 and TRBJ2-3 gives the full variable domain: DSGVTQTPKHLITATGQRVTLRCSPRSGDLSVYWYQQSLDQGLQFLIQYYNGEERAKGNILERFSAQQFPDLHSELNLSSLELGDSALYFCASSVNKLAGGTDTQYFGPGTRLTVL.

CDR3 sequence (DNA): TGCGCCAGCAGTTTACTCGGGCAGCACAGGGGGACTCATAACGAGCAGTACTTC. This translates into CASSLLGQHRGTHNEQYF. The chain employs TRBV23-1 and TRBJ2-7; 8 positions agree with TRBD1. TRBV23-1 is treated as an ORF (open reading frame) with a function not yet certain. The V and J ends lost 5 bases and 5 bases, in that order; junction bases with no gene match: 20. This CDR3 is built from 18 residues.

The chain couples TRBV13 to TRBJ2-7, with 8 bases fitting TRBD1. The V gene's germline CDR1 is PRHDT and CDR2 FYEKMQ (reference sequence). J gave up 6 bases and V 4 bases, and 17 bases lay outside the gene matches. CDR3 length equals 17 residues. The CDR3 sequence: CASSSQTDQETGVEQYF. Here the CDR3 DNA reads TGTGCCAGCAGCTCCCAAACCGACCAAGAGACAGGGGTCGAGCAGTACTTC.

In regard to this clone: Its ends do not fully match the called genes, so a read error is possible. V and J are TRBV13 and TRBJ2-1; 12 bases align to TRBD2. The CDR3 has 18 residues. CDR1 PRHDT and CDR2 FYEKMQ come from the germline V gene (reference sequence). The CDR3 is CASSLGLAGPNSYNEQFF. The CDR3 DNA sequence: TGTGCCAGCAGCCTAGGACTAGCGGGGCCCAACTCCTACAATGAGCAGTTCTTC.

V and J are TRBV6-4 and TRBJ1-1, with D tentatively TRBD1 (5 bases). Per germline, CDR1 MRHNA and CDR2 SNTAGT. The CDR3 extends over 16 amino acids. Trimming cost V 6 bases and J 4 bases, with 21 bases left between them. The CDR3, as DNA: TGTGCCAGCAGGCTGCGGGGCGCGGGACCCCTCACTGAAGCTTTCTTT. Amino acid sequence: CASRLRGAGPLTEAFF.

The chain links TRBV5-6 to TRBJ2-7, with 7 bases aligning to TRBD1. Germline lookup yields CDR1 SGHDT and CDR2 YYEEEE. The CDR3 is made up of 12 amino acids. V shed 1 base and J 6 bases; nucleotides not matched to a gene: 1. CDR3 sequence reads: CASSLTGVEQYF. The CDR3, as DNA: TGTGCCAGCAGCTTGACAGGGGTCGAGCAGTACTTC.

The CDR3 DNA reads as TGTGCCAGCAGCGATGACAGGGGAGTTAAAAACATTCAGTACTTC. Encoded protein: CASSDDRGVKNIQYF. J is TRBJ2-4 and V is TRBV9; TRBD1 agrees at 8 bases. The CDR3 is made up of 15 amino acids. The V segment lost 3 bases and the J segment 4 bases; nucleotides outside the gene matches: 6. Germline V lookup: CDR1 SGDLS, CDR2 YYNGEE.

V is TRBV7-3 and J is TRBJ2-1; TRBD2 aligns across 9 bases. Looked up from germline, CDR1 is SGHTA and CDR2 is FQGTGA. The CDR3 covers 14 residues. Trimming at V came to 5 bases and at J to 9 bases, leaving 8 bases not matched to a gene. CDR3 in amino acids: CASSHLAGTGEQFF. The CDR3 DNA reads TGTGCCAGCAGCCACCTAGCGGGGACCGGTGAGCAGTTCTTC.

The chain recombines TRBV27 with TRBJ1-2, with 8 bases that match TRBD1. CDR1 MNHEY and CDR2 SMNVEV come from the germline V gene (reference sequence). V lost 6 bases and J lost 6; bases outside the gene matches: 12. The CDR3 runs 15 residues. The CDR3, as DNA: TGTGCCAGCAGGCCAGGGGGCGACCCCACACATGGCTACACCTTC. Amino acid sequence: CASRPGGDPTHGYTF.

The V and J genes are TRBV6-5 and TRBJ1-5; TRBD1 is a possible D gene (5 bases). V was clipped by 3 bases and J by 4 bases, with 13 bases between them. The germline CDR1 and CDR2 sequences are MNHEY and SVGAGI. The CDR3 totals 15 residues. This CDR3 is CASSYGGSRNQPQHF. CDR3 bases: TGTGCCAGCAGTTATGGGGGGTCGCGGAATCAGCCCCAGCATTTT.

This clone has a single count. The rearrangement links TRBV5-1 to TRBJ1-1; TRBD1 aligns across 9 bases. The ends lost 4 bases at V and 3 bases at J; junction bases unmatched: 10. The germline V gene has CDR1 SGHRS and CDR2 YFSETQ. The CDR3 runs to 16 residues. CDR3: CASSLDRDRVDTEAFF. DNA for the CDR3: TGCGCCAGCAGCCTTGACCGGGACAGGGTAGACACTGAAGCTTTCTTT.